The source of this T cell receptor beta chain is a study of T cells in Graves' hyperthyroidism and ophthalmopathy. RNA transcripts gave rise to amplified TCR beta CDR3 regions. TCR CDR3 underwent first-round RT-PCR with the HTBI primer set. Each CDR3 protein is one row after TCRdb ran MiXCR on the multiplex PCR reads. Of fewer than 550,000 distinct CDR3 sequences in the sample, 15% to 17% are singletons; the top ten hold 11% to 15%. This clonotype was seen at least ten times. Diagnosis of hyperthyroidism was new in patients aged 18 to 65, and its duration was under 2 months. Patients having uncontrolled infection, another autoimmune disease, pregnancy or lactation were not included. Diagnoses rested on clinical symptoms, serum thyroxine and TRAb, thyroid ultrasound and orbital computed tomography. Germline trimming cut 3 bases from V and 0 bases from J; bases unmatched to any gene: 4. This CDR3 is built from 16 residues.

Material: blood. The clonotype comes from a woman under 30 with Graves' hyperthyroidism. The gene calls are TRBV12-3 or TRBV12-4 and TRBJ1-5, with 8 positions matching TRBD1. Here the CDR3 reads CASSFNRGNSNQPQHF. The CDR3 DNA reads TGTGCCAGCAGTTTTAACAGGGGGAATAGCAATCAGCCCCAGCATTTT.